The sequence of this T cell receptor beta chain was determined in a study of shared clonotypes between healthy human individuals. As for this clone: Its antigen is unknown.

This CDR3 contains 13 residues. Between the trimmed V and J ends, which lost 7 bases and 4 bases, there was a span of 13 bases. Germline CDR1 and CDR2: SGHAT and FQNNGV. The study, taken as a whole, reports: About 5% of naive CD4 clonotypes were shared across four donors.

Naive CD8 cells, CD45RO-negative and positively selected for CCR7, excluded terminally differentiated effector memory CD45RA+ cells. Genomic DNA of every subset was divided equally among multiple immunoSEQ plates. Sequencing was performed with immunoSEQ multiplex PCR; in TCRdb, only in-frame clones are kept and a portion is missing. The sample has around 1.9 million clones, just under 95% seen once; the top ten hold around 1.7%. This chain links TRBV11-2 with TRBJ1-1; no reliable D call. This clonotype was obtained from a man aged 18 to 35 in good health. Some clones in this sample may be carry-over from other donors' samples. Material for sequencing was naive CD8+ T cells from PBMCs. This chain's CDR3 is CASITNGGTEAFF. DNA for the CDR3: TGTGCCAGCATCACCAATGGAGGCACTGAAGCTTTCTTT.